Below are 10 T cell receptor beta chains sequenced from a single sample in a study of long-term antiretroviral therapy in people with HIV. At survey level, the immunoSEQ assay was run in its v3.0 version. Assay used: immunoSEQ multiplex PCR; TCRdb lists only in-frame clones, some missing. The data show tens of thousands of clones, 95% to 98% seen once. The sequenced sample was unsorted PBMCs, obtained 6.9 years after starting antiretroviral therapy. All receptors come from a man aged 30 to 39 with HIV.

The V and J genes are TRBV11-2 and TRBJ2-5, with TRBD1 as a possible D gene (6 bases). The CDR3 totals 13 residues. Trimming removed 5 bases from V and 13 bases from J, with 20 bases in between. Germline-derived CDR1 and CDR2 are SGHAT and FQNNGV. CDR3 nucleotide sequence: TGTGCCAGCAGCCGCTCGACAGGCGAGCCTTCGTACTTC. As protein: CASSRSTGEPSYF.

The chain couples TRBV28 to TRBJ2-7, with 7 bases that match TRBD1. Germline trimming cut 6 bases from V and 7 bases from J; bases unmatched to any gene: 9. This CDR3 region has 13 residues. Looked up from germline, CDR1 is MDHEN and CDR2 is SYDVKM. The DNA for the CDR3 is TGTGCCAGCAGAGACAGGGAAAAGGGGGAGCAGTACTTC. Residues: CASRDREKGEQYF.

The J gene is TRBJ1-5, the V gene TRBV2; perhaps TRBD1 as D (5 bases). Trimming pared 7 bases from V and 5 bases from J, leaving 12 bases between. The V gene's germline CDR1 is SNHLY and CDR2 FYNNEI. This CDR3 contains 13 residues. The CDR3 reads CASTGIRDQPQHF. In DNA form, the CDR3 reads TGTGCCAGCACGGGGATCAGGGATCAGCCCCAGCATTTT.

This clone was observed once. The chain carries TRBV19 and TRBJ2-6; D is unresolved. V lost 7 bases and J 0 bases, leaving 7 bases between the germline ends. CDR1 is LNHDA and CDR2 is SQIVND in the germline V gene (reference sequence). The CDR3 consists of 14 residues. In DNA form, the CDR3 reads TGTGCCAGTACGGTTTCCTCTGGGGCCAACGTCCTGACTTTC. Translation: CASTVSSGANVLTF.

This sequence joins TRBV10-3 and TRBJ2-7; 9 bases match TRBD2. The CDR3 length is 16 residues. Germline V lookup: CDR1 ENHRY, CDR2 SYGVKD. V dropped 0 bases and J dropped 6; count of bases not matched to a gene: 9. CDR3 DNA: TGTGCCATCAGTGAGTCGAAAGCGGGAGGAGCGGTCGAGCAGTACTTC. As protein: CAISESKAGGAVEQYF.

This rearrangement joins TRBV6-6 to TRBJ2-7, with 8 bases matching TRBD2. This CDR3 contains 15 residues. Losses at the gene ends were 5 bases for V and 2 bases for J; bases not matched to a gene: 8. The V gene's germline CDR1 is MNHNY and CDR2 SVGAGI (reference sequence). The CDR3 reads CASSPRGGLPYEQYF. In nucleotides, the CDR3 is TGTGCCAGCAGTCCCCGGGGGGGGCTCCCCTACGAGCAGTACTTC.

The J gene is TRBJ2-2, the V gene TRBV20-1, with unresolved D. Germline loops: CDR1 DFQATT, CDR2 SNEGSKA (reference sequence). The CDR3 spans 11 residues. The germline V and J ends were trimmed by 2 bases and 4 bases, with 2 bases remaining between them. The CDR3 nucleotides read TGCAGTGCTAGACGCACCGGGGAGCTGTTTTTT. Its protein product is CSARRTGELFF.

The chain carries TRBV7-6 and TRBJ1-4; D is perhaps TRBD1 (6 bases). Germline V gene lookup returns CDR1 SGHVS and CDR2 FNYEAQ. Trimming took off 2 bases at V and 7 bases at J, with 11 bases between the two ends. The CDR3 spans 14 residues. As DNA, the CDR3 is TGTGCCAGCAGCTTAAGAGGGGGAGTTGAAAAACTGTTTTTT. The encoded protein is CASSLRGGVEKLFF.

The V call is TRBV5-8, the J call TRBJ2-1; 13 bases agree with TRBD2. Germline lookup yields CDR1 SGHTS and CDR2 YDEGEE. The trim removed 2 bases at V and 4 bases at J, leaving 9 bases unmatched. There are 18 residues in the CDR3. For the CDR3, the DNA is TGTGCCAGCAGCTTCCAAAGACTAGCGGGAGGAAATTACAATGAGCAGTTCTTC. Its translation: CASSFQRLAGGNYNEQFF.

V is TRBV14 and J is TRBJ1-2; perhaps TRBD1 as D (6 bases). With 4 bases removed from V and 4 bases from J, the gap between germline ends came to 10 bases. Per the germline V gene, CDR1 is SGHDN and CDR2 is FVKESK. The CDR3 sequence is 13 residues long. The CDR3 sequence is CASSPKTGYGYTF. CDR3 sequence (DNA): TGTGCCAGCAGCCCCAAGACAGGCTATGGCTACACCTTC.